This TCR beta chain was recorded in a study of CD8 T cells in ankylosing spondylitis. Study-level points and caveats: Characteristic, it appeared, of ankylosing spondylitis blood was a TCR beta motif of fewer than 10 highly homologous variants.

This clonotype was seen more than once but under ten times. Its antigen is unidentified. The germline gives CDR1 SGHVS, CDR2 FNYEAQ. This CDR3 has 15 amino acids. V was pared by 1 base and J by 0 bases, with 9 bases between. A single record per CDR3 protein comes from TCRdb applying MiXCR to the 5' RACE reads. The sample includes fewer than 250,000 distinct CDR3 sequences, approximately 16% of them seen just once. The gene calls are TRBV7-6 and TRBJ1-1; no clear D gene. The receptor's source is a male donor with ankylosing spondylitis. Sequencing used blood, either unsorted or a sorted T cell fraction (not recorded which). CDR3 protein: CASSLVEGLNTEAFF. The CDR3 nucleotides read TGTGCCAGCAGCTTAGTGGAGGGCCTGAACACTGAAGCTTTCTTT.